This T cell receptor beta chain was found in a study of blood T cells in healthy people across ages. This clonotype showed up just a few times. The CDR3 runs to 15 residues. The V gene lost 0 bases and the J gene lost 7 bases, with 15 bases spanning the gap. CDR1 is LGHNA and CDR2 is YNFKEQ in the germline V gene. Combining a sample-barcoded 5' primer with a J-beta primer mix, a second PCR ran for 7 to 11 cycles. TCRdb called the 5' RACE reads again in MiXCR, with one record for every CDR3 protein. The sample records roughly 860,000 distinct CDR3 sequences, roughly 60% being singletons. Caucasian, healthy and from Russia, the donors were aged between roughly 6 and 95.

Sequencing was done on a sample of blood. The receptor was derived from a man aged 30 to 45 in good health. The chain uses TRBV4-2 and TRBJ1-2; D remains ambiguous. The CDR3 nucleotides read TGTGCCAGCAGCCAAGATCCAACCCCTTTGGGTGGCTACACCTTC. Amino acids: CASSQDPTPLGGYTF.